Sequencing of this TCR beta chain was carried out in a study of identical twins. TCRdb used MiXCR to reprocess the 5' RACE reads, holding one entry per CDR3 protein. Here the sample spans roughly 490,000 distinct CDR3 sequences, 14% being singletons. This clonotype was recorded many times. These sequences were also reported in another study, on yellow fever vaccine responses in identical twins.

The receptor was isolated from a woman under 30 in good health. Sequencing used CD4+ T cells sorted from blood.

The chain's CDR3 is CATSGGQEAEAFF. The CDR3 DNA is TGTGCCACCAGCGGGGGACAAGAAGCTGAAGCTTTCTTT. The chain couples TRBV15 to TRBJ1-1, with D maybe TRBD1 (6 bases). The CDR3 covers 13 residues. CDR1 LNHNV and CDR2 YYDKDF come from the germline V gene (reference sequence). Trimming took off 5 bases at V and 6 bases at J, with 13 bases between the two ends.